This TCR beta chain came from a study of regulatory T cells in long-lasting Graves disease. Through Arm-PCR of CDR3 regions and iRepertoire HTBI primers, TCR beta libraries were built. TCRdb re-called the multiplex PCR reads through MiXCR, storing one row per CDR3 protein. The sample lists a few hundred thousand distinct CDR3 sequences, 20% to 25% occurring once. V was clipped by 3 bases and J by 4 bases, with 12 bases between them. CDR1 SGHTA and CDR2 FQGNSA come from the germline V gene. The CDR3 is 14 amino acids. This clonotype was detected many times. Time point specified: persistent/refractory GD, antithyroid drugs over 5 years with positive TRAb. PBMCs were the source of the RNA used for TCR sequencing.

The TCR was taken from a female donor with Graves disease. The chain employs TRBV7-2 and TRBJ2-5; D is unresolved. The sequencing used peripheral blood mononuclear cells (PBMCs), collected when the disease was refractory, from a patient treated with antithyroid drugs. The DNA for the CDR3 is TGTGCCAGCAGCTTGGTTCCCGAGAGAGAGACCCAGTACTTC. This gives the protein CASSLVPERETQYF.